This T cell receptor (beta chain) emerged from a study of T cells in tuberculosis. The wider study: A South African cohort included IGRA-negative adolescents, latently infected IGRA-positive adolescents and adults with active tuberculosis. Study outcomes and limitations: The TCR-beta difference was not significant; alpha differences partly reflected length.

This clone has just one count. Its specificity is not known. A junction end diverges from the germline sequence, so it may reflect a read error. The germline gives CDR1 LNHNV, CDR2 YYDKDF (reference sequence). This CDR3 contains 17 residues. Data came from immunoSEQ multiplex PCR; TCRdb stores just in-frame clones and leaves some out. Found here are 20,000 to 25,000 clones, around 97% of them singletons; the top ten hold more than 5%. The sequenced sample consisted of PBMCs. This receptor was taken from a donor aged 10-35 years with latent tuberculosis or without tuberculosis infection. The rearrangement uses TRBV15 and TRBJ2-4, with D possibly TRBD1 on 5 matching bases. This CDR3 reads CATSRDWQTVAKDIQYF. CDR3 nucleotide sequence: TGTGCCACCAGCAGAGATTGGCAGACAGTAGCCAAAGACATTCAGTACTTC. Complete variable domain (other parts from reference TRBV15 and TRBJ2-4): DAMVIQNPRYQVTQFGKPVTLSCSQTLNHNVMYWYQQKSSQAPKLLFHYYDKDFNNEADTPDNFQSRRPNTSFCFLDIRSPGLGDTAMYLCATSRDWQTVAKDIQYFGAGTRLSVL.